The 16 T cell receptor beta chains given below trace back to one sample, sequenced in a study of Ad26.COV2.S vaccination and SARS-CoV-2 variants. Profiling relied on immunoSEQ multiplex PCR, and the TCRdb table lists in-frame clones only, not all of them. The data hold about 350,000 clones, with about 87% observed a single time. The treatment was: 19 received Ad26.COV2.S at low or high dose, single or two shots; about 5 received placebo; per-sample allocation not given. Day 63 following the first vaccine or placebo injection was when the samples were taken. Material: peripheral blood, obtained in a trial of Ad26.COV2.S vaccine versus placebo. These receptors were obtained from a person aged 18-60 years who received the Ad26.COV2.S COVID-19 vaccine or a placebo.

This sequence joins TRBV7-8 and TRBJ1-2; 7 bases agree with TRBD1. The CDR3 has 19 amino acids. V dropped 5 bases and J dropped 5; count of bases not matched to a gene: 23. Germline lookup yields CDR1 SGHVS and CDR2 FQNEAQ. The CDR3 loop reads CASSIRQGSGFVREYGYTF. CDR3 DNA: TGTGCCAGCAGCATCAGACAGGGTTCCGGCTTTGTAAGGGAGTATGGCTACACCTTC.

This chain links TRBV11-3 with TRBJ2-3; a weak D match, TRBD2 (5 bases). This CDR3 region has 14 residues. V lost 5 bases and J 0 bases, leaving 9 bases between the germline ends. Germline-derived CDR1 and CDR2 are SGHNT and YENEEA. In DNA, the CDR3 is TGTGCCAGCAGCACCGGGAAAAGCACAGATACGCAGTATTTT. Translation: CASSTGKSTDTQYF. The variable domain in full, with the rest retrieved from reference TRBV11-3 and TRBJ2-3, is EAGVVQSPRYKIIEKKQPVAFWCNPISGHNTLYWYLQNLGQGPELLIRYENEEAVDDSQLPKDRFSAERLKGVDSTLKIQPAELGDSAVYLCASSTGKSTDTQYFGPGTRLTVL.

The rearrangement uses TRBV6-2 or TRBV6-3 and TRBJ1-1; no reliable D call. Trimming stripped 0 bases from V and 5 bases from J, with 7 bases between. The CDR3 length is 13 residues. CDR1 MNHEY and CDR2 SVGEGT come from the germline V gene. The CDR3 DNA follows: TGTGCCAGCAGTTACTCGGTCCAGACTGAAGCTTTCTTT. It specifies CASSYSVQTEAFF.

This chain uses TRBV7-2 with TRBJ2-2; D not certain. The CDR3 contains 15 residues. CDR1 is SGHTA, CDR2 FQGNSA, per germline. Trimming removed 1 base from V and 3 bases from J, with 9 bases in between. CDR3 sequence reads: CASSLENFYTGELFF. DNA of the CDR3: TGTGCCAGCAGCTTAGAGAATTTCTACACCGGGGAGCTGTTTTTT.

The chain links TRBV19 to TRBJ2-3; D assignment may be TRBD1 or TRBD2 (7 bases each). This CDR3 has 20 amino acids. Germline V gene lookup returns CDR1 LNHDA and CDR2 SQIVND (reference sequence). V was trimmed by 1 base and J by 1 base, leaving 24 bases between them. The CDR3 loop is CASSIARRGGSGARTDTQYF. CDR3 sequence (DNA): TGTGCCAGTAGTATAGCGCGCCGAGGGGGCAGCGGGGCGCGCACAGATACGCAGTATTTT.

The CDR3 DNA reads TGTGCCAGCAGCTGGGGGGGTAGGCGAAACACTGAAGCTTTCTTT. Its translation: CASSWGGRRNTEAFF. The chain is built from TRBV5-5 and TRBJ1-1; D perhaps matches TRBD1 (5 bases). CDR3 size: 15 residues. Trimming left V 3 bases short and J 2 bases short, with 14 bases between. Germline CDR1 reads SGHKS; CDR2 reads YYEKEE (reference sequence).

J is TRBJ2-7 and V is TRBV10-1; TRBD2 matches 7 bases. J was trimmed by 2 bases and V by 2 bases; bases with no gene match: 9. The CDR3 sequence is 16 residues long. The germline CDR1 and CDR2 sequences are WNHNN and SYGVQD (reference sequence). Here the CDR3 DNA reads TGCGCCAGCAGTGAGAGGCTAGCGGCACGAACCTACGAGCAGTACTTC. It translates to CASSERLAARTYEQYF.

The genes are TRBV24-1 and TRBJ2-1; 16 bases fit TRBD2. The junction had 9 bases not matched to a gene; V was cut back by 3 bases and J by 8 bases. Germline loops: CDR1 KGHDR, CDR2 SFDVKD. CDR3 length: 18 residues. As DNA, the CDR3 is TGTGCCACCAGTGATAGCGGGACTAGCGGGAGGGCCCTAGATGAGCAGTTCTTC. Translation: CATSDSGTSGRALDEQFF.

The chain recombines TRBV3-1 (or the pseudogene TRBV3-2) with TRBJ1-1; weak D call: TRBD1 (5 bases). Per the germline V gene, CDR1 is LGHDT and CDR2 is YNNKEL (reference sequence). The CDR3 runs to 13 residues. V was clipped by 2 bases and J by 11 bases, with 15 bases between them. CDR3 protein: CASSQKGRGAAFF. The CDR3 coding sequence is TGTGCCAGCAGCCAAAAGGGGAGAGGGGCTGCTTTCTTT.

Here the CDR3 reads CASSQTGTRQETQYF. In DNA, the CDR3 is TGTGCCAGCAGCCAGACCGGGACCCGCCAAGAGACCCAGTACTTC. The rearrangement uses TRBV7-8 and TRBJ2-5; D is possibly TRBD1 or TRBD2 (5 bases each). CDR1 and CDR2 from the germline V gene are SGHVS and FQNEAQ. Trimming shortened V by 5 bases and J by 1 base, and 14 bases separated the two germline ends. The CDR3 totals 15 residues. The full variable domain, in which reference TRBV7-8 and TRBJ2-5 provide the parts outside the CDR3, is GAGVSQSPRYKVAKRGQDVALRCDPISGHVSLFWYQQALGQGPEFLTYFQNEAQLDKSGLPSDRFFAERPEGSVSTLKIQRTQQEDSAVYLCASSQTGTRQETQYFGPGTRLLVL.

The J gene is TRBJ1-1, the V gene TRBV7-6; D is uncertain. Germline CDR1 is SGHVS and CDR2 is FNYEAQ. Trimming took 6 bases from V and 1 from J, leaving 12 bases between them. The CDR3 is 14 residues long. The CDR3: CASSPTTKNTEAFF. The CDR3 nucleotides are TGTGCCAGCAGTCCAACCACTAAGAACACTGAAGCTTTCTTT.

V and J are TRBV19 and TRBJ1-6, with 7 bases that match TRBD1. After removal of 5 bases from V and 5 bases from J, the junction contained 6 bases not matched to a gene. The CDR3 is made up of 15 amino acids. CDR1 and CDR2 (germline): LNHDA, SQIVND (reference sequence). The CDR3 nucleotides read TGTGCCAGTAGTGTTCCGGGACAGAATAATTCACCCCTCCACTTT. This encodes CASSVPGQNNSPLHF.

In its sample, this clone was seen a few times. The genes are TRBV7-8 and TRBJ2-5, with D perhaps assigned TRBD1 or TRBD2 (5 bases each). V was cut by 4 bases and J by 6 bases, with 21 bases left in between. CDR1 is SGHVS, CDR2 FQNEAQ, per germline. This CDR3 comprises 16 residues. The CDR3 bases are TGTGCCAGCAGCTCCGAACGGGTGGGGGTTAGAAAGACCCAGTACTTC. Translation: CASSSERVGVRKTQYF.

V is TRBV21-1 and J is TRBJ2-3; TRBD2, the D gene given by the table, was not confirmed from the DNA. TRBV21-1 is given as a pseudogene. The CDR3 is 15 amino acids. The CDR3 protein is CASAGGSGSTDTQYF. CDR3 DNA: TGTGCCAGCGCCGGGGGAAGCGGCAGCACAGATACGCAGTATTTT.

J is TRBJ2-1 and V is TRBV7-2; D unclear. The CDR3 extends over 16 amino acids. Germline CDR1 is SGHTA and CDR2 is FQGNSA. With 0 bases removed from V and 0 bases from J, the gap between germline ends came to 9 bases. The CDR3 sequence is CASSLAGASSYNEQFF. The CDR3 DNA follows: TGTGCCAGCAGCTTAGCGGGCGCCAGCTCCTACAATGAGCAGTTCTTC.

The chain links TRBV6-2 or TRBV6-3 to TRBJ1-5; D uncertain. V was trimmed by 5 bases and J by 0 bases, leaving 17 bases between them. The CDR3 is 17 amino acids. CDR1 and CDR2 (germline): MNHEY, SVGEGT. In DNA, the CDR3 is TGTGCCAGCAGTAAACGATCCCAGCCTTATAGCAATCAGCCCCAGCATTTT. Amino acids: CASSKRSQPYSNQPQHF.